The rows below give T cell receptor beta chains drawn from one sample of a study of blood T cell repertoires in COVID-19. Some clones are missing from TCRdb's copy, which holds only in-frame ones; the method was immunoSEQ multiplex PCR. The profile covers nearly 300,000 clones, with 88% appearing a single time and approximately 7.2% taken by the ten largest. The sample comprised peripheral blood. These receptors came from a woman under 40 who had recovered from COVID-19. Both conserved end residues are part of each CDR3. Each record gives: V gene, clone size, J gene, D gene, CDR3 DNA, CDR3 protein. The D gene is left open where the match is weak. Rows give clone size only sometimes, using once, few, many, or a class for an expanded clone.

TRBV19	few	TRBJ1-2	NA	TGTGCCAGTAGGCCAGCAACAGCTAACTATGGCTACACCTTC	CASRPATANYGYTF
TRBV9	NA	TRBJ2-5	TRBD2	TGTGCCAGCAGCGTAGCTCCCCCCAGCGGGGGGTTCGGGCACCCACAAGAGACCCAGTACTTC	CASSVAPPSGGFGHPQETQYF
TRBV5-1	NA	TRBJ2-3	NA	TGCGCCAGCAGCTTGGACTCCCCCCGCACAGATACGCAGTATTTT	CASSLDSPRTDTQYF
TRBV7-9	once	TRBJ2-7	TRBD2	TGTGCCAGCAGCTCCCCGGATCTAGCGGGGGCCTACGAGCAGTACTTC	CASSSPDLAGAYEQYF
TRBV6-5	NA	TRBJ2-7	NA	TGTGCCAGCAGTACAGGGAAGAGCTCCTACGAGCAGTACTTC	CASSTGKSSYEQYF
TRBV3-1/TRBV3-2	NA	TRBJ2-7	NA	TGTGCCAGCAGCCGAGCCGACGAGCAGTACTTC	CASSRADEQYF
TRBV2	NA	TRBJ2-6	NA	TGTGCCAGCAGTGAAGCGGGGGCCGGGGCCAACGTCCTGACTTTC	CASSEAGAGANVLTF
TRBV7-2	NA	TRBJ2-7	NA	TGTGCCAGCAGCGGCAGACAGGTTTCCTCCTACGAGCAGTACTTC	CASSGRQVSSYEQYF
TRBV5-1	once	TRBJ2-5	NA	TGCGCCAGCAGCCCTCCTGGCTGGGGGGGCCGAGAGACCCAGTACTTC	CASSPPGWGGRETQYF
TRBV10-3	NA	TRBJ1-2	NA	TGTGCCATCAGTGGGACAGCAACTGTGGGTAAGGGCTACACCTTC	CAISGTATVGKGYTF
TRBV7-6	NA	TRBJ1-6	NA	TGTGCCAGCAGCCCCTCGTTGCAGGGAAAGTCACCCCTCCACTTT	CASSPSLQGKSPLHF
TRBV18	NA	TRBJ2-1	TRBD2	TGTGCCAGCTCACCGACTAGCGGGGGAGATAATGAGCAGTTCTTC	CASSPTSGGDNEQFF
TRBV3-1/TRBV3-2	NA	TRBJ1-1	NA	TGTGCCAGCAGCCGAAGGAGTTCGGCTGAAGCTTTCTTT	CASSRRSSAEAFF
TRBV7-2	NA	TRBJ1-4	NA	TGTGCCAGCAGCCCTGTGGCACGGGATGAAAAACTGTTTTTT	CASSPVARDEKLFF
TRBV7-9	NA	TRBJ2-7	NA	TGTGCCAGCAGCTTAGCGGACGGGATTAACTACGAGCAGTACTTC	CASSLADGINYEQYF
TRBV9	NA	TRBJ1-3	NA	TGTGCCAGCAGCGTAGCTGAGATGGGAAACACCATATATTTT	CASSVAEMGNTIYF
TRBV29-1	NA	TRBJ2-5	NA	TGCAGCGTTGTTTCAGGGGATGGAGAGACCCAGTACTTC	CSVVSGDGETQYF
TRBV21-1	NA	TRBJ2-3	NA	TGTGCCAGCAGCAAAGCCCCACGGGGGGGAAGAGATACGCAGTATTTT	CASSKAPRGGRDTQYF
TRBV5-1	NA	TRBJ1-5	NA	TGCGCCAGCAGCTTAGGGACACCTAATCAGCCCCAGCATTTT	CASSLGTPNQPQHF
TRBV29-1	NA	TRBJ2-3	NA	TGCAGCGTTGAATGGAGGGACGGGGGGCCCTTAAGAAGCACAGATACGCAGTATTTT	CSVEWRDGGPLRSTDTQYF
TRBV5-6	once	TRBJ2-7	TRBD1	TGTGCCAGCAGCGCCGGTGGACAGGGCTCCTACGAGCAGTACTTC	CASSAGGQGSYEQYF
TRBV5-1	NA	TRBJ2-2	TRBD2	TGCGCCAGCAGCTTAAGGACTAGTGGCGGGGAGCTGTTTTTT	CASSLRTSGGELFF